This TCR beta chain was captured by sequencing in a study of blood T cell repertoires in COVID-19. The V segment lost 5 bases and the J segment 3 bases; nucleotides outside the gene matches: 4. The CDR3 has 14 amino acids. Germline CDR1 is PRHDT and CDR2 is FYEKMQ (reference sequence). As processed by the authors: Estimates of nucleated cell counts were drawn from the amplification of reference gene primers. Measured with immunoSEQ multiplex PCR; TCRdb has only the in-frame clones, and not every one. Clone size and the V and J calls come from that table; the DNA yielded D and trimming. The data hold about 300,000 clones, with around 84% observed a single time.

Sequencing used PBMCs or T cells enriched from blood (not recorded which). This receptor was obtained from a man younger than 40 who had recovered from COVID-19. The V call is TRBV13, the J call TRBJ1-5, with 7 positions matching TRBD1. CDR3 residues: CASSVGQVNQPQHF. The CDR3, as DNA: TGTGCCAGCAGCGTCGGACAGGTCAATCAGCCCCAGCATTTT. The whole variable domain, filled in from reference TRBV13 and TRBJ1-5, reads AAGVIQSPRHLIKEKRETATLKCYPIPRHDTVYWYQQGPGQDPQFLISFYEKMQSDKGSIPDRFSAQQFSDYHSELNMSSLELGDSALYFCASSVGQVNQPQHFGDGTRLSIL.